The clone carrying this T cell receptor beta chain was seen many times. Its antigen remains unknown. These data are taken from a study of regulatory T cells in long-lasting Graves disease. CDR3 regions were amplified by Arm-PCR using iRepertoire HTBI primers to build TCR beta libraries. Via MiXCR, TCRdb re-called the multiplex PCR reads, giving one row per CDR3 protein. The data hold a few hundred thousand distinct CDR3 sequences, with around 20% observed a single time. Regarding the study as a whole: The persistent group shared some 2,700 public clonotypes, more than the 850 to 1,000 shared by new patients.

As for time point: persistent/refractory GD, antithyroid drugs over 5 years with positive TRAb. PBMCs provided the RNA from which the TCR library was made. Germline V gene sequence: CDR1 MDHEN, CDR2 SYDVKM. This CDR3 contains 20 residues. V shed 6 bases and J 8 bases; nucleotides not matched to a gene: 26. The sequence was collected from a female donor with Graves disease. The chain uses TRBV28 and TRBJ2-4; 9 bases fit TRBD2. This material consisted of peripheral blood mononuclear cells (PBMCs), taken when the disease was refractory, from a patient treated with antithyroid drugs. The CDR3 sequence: CASRSPGASAGGGPGDIQYF. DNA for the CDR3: TGTGCCAGCAGGTCTCCGGGGGCGTCAGCGGGAGGAGGGCCGGGGGACATTCAGTACTTC. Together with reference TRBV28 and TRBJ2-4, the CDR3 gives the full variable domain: DVKVTQSSRYLVKRTGEKVFLECVQDMDHENMFWYRQDPGLGLRLIYFSYDVKMKEKGDIPEGYSVSREKKERFSLILESASTNQTSMYLCASRSPGASAGGGPGDIQYFGAGTRLSVL.